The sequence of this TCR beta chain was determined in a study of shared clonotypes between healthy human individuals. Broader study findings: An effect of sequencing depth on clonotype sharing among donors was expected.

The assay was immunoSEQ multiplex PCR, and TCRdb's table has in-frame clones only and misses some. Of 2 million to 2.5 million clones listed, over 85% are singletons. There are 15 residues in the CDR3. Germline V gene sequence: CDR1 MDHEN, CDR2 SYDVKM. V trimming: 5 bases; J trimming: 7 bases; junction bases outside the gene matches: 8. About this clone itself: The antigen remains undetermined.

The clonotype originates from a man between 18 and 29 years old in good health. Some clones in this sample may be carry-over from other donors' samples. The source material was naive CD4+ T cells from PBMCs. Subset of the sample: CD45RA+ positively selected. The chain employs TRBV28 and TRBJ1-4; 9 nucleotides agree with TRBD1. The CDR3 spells CASSTRGQGGEKLFF. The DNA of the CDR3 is TGTGCCAGCAGTACCCGGGGACAGGGTGGTGAAAAACTGTTTTTT. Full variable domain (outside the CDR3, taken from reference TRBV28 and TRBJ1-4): DVKVTQSSRYLVKRTGEKVFLECVQDMDHENMFWYRQDPGLGLRLIYFSYDVKMKEKGDIPEGYSVSREKKERFSLILESASTNQTSMYLCASSTRGQGGEKLFFGSGTQLSVL.